The source of this T cell receptor (beta chain) is a study of T cell responses to AZD1222 COVID-19 vaccine. Findings and limits, study-wide: Among the donors, most were white British and more were female, and clonal diversity was possibly underestimated. An increase in Spike-specific TCR breadth and depth was observed after two AZD1222 doses.

This clone was found a few times. No antigen is known for it. The V end was cut by 11 bases, the J end by 1 base, with 11 bases between. Germline V CDR1 and CDR2: SEHNR, FQNEAQ (reference sequence). The CDR3 totals 12 residues. Data came from immunoSEQ multiplex PCR; TCRdb stores just in-frame clones and leaves some out. There are about 130,000 clones in the sample; roughly nine tenths occur only once, and about 9.5% lies in the top ten. Second-dose schedules of about 4 or about 12 weeks were combined. The source of this sequence is an adult who received the AZD1222 COVID-19 vaccine. The chain is built from TRBV7-9 and TRBJ1-2; perhaps TRBD1 as D (6 bases). Sample: peripheral blood, taken 28 days after the second AZD1222 dose. In nucleotides, the CDR3 is TGTGCCTGGGGGGGCAGTAACTATGGCTACACCTTC. Its protein product is CAWGGSNYGYTF.